Ten or more counts support the clone carrying this T cell receptor (beta chain). The target antigen is unknown. Documented time point: longitudinal time-point 2. These data originate in a study of neurological immune-mediated disorders. Study-wide results and limits: Whereas HTLV-1-associated myelopathy showed the most TCR clonal expansion, multiple sclerosis showed the least, with levels below those of healthy controls.

TCRdb processed the 5' RACE reads anew with MiXCR; each CDR3 protein has one entry. The profile covers under 50,000 distinct CDR3 sequences, with roughly 13% appearing a single time and 4.5% taken by the ten largest. The CDR3 sequence is 17 residues long. Trimming pared 2 bases from V and 7 bases from J, leaving 22 bases between. In germline, CDR1 is SGHKS, CDR2 YYEKEE (reference sequence). The chain uses TRBV5-5 and TRBJ1-5; TRBD1 is a possible D gene (5 bases). This sequence originates from a male donor with HTLV-1-associated myelopathy (HAM/TSP). Sample: PBMCs. CDR3 nucleotides: TGTGCCAGCAGCTTTTCTTTTCCAGGGTGGTCGGGCCAGCCCCAGCATTTT. Residues: CASSFSFPGWSGQPQHF.